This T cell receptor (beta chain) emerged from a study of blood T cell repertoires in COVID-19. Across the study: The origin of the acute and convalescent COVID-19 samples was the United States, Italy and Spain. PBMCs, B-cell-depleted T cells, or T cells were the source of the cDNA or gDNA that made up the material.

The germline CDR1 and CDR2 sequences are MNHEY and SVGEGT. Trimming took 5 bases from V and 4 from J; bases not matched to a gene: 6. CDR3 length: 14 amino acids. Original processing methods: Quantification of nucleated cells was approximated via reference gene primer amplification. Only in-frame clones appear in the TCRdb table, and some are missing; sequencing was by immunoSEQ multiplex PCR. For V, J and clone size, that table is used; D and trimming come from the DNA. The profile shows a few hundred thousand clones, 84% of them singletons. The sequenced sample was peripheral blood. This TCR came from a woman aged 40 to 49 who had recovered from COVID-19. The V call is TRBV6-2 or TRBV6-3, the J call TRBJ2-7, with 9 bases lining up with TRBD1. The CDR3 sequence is CASSMDRGVYEQYF. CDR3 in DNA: TGTGCCAGCAGTATGGACAGGGGAGTTTACGAGCAGTACTTC.